This TCR beta chain comes out of a study of blood T cell repertoires in COVID-19. Study-wide context: There were acute and convalescent COVID-19 samples, and they came from the United States, Italy and Spain. The analysed material was cDNA or gDNA that came from T cells, B-cell-depleted T cells, or PBMCs.

The CDR3 is 15 residues long. CDR1 SGHDN and CDR2 FVKESK come from the germline V gene. Trimming cost V 4 bases and J 7 bases; bases outside gene matches: 7. Those enrolled in Seattle joined during active infection and were followed longitudinally afterward. Per the authors' pipeline: Quantification of nucleated cells was approximated via reference gene primer amplification. TCRdb's table, derived via immunoSEQ multiplex PCR, lists solely in-frame clones and lacks some. That table supplies the V and J calls and clone size; D and trimming were determined from the DNA. Among approximately 500,000 clones listed, nearly 90% were seen once.

This chain joins TRBV14 and TRBJ2-2; 9 bases map to TRBD1. The sequencing input was peripheral blood. This TCR came from a man younger than 35 with COVID-19, enrolled during active disease. CDR3 residues: CASSPGTGYGGELFF. In nucleotides, the CDR3 is TGTGCCAGCAGCCCAGGGACAGGGTATGGCGGGGAGCTGTTTTTT. The full variable domain, its missing parts supplied by reference TRBV14 and TRBJ2-2, is EAGVTQFPSHSVIEKGQTVTLRCDPISGHDNLYWYRRVMGKEIKFLLHFVKESKQDESGMPNNRFLAERTGGTYSTLKVQPAELEDSGVYFCASSPGTGYGGELFFGEGSRLTVL.